A selection of T cell receptor beta chains follows, all from one sample in a study of T cells after yellow fever vaccination. TCRdb fed the 5' RACE reads into MiXCR, producing one record per CDR3 protein. The data hold 250,000 to 350,000 distinct CDR3 sequences, with around 4.4% observed a single time. This sample comprised PBMCs, obtained 15 days after the yellow fever booster vaccination. Source of these receptors: a man aged 18 to 29 who received the YFV17D yellow fever vaccine. Both conserved end residues are part of each CDR3. Each record gives: V gene, clone size, J gene, D gene, CDR3 DNA, CDR3 protein. The D gene is left open where the match is weak. The size of a clone is reported for some rows only, either as once, few or many, or as a class for expanded clones.

>TRBV2|NA|TRBJ2-1|NA
TGTGCCAGCAGGCAAATCTCATCCTACAATGAGCAGTTCTTC
CASRQISSYNEQFF
>TRBV5-5|few|TRBJ1-2|NA
TGTGCCAGCAGCTTAATGGGGGCCTCCTTGGGCTACACCTTC
CASSLMGASLGYTF
>TRBV18|few|TRBJ2-1|TRBD2
TGTGCCAGCTCACCATCCGGGGGGGCGGCGGCTGAGCAGTTCTTC
CASSPSGGAAAEQFF
>TRBV7-9|NA|TRBJ2-2|NA
TGTGCCAGCAGCCGAGGACGGGGGGCCCCCGGGGAGCTGTTTTTT
CASSRGRGAPGELFF
>TRBV28|few|TRBJ1-3|TRBD1
TGTGCCAGCAGCAGGGGGACAGACCCCATTTTT
CASSRGTDPIF
>TRBV5-5|many|TRBJ2-3|NA
TGTGCCAGCAGCTTGGCGGGGGTACAAGATACGCAGTATTTT
CASSLAGVQDTQYF
>TRBV5-6|few|TRBJ2-7|TRBD1
TGTGCCAGCAGCCCGGGACAGAACACCTACGAGCAGTACTTC
CASSPGQNTYEQYF
>TRBV10-1|NA|TRBJ2-3|TRBD1
TGCGCCAGCAGTGAGGGGTCAGGGGGTACCACAGATACGCAGTATTTT
CASSEGSGGTTDTQYF
>TRBV12-3/TRBV12-4|NA|TRBJ2-7|NA
TGTGCCAGCAGTCGGACTACCCCCTACGAGCAGTACTTC
CASSRTTPYEQYF
>TRBV5-1|NA|TRBJ1-6|NA
TGCGCCAGCAGCGCCGTAGACGCGGATTCACCCCTCCACTTT
CASSAVDADSPLHF
>TRBV7-2|NA|TRBJ1-1|NA
TGTGCCAGCAGCTTGTACGGACTAAACACTGAAGCTTTCTTT
CASSLYGLNTEAFF
>TRBV20-1|few|TRBJ2-7|NA
TGCAGTGCTAGAGTCAACTACGAGCAGTACTTC
CSARVNYEQYF
>TRBV11-2|few|TRBJ2-1|TRBD2
TGTGCCAGCAGCTCTGGACTAGCGGGGGATGAGCAGTTCTTC
CASSSGLAGDEQFF
>TRBV11-2|NA|TRBJ2-1|NA
TGTGCCAGCAGCGCAATTGTGAGCTCCTACAATGAGCAGTTCTTC
CASSAIVSSYNEQFF
>TRBV12-3/TRBV12-4|many|TRBJ2-7|TRBD1
TGTGCCAGCAGTTTGGTGGGACAGGGGGCGCGGGAGCAGTACTTC
CASSLVGQGAREQYF
>TRBV4-3|NA|TRBJ2-3|TRBD2
TGCGCCAGCAGCCCCCTCGCGAGCGGGGGGGGCACAGATACGCAGTATTTT
CASSPLASGGGTDTQYF
>TRBV7-9|many|TRBJ1-6|NA
TGTGCCAGCAGCTTAGTTGGCGTTAGGAATTCACCCCTCCACTTT
CASSLVGVRNSPLHF
>TRBV7-2|few|TRBJ2-5|TRBD2
TGTGCCAGCAGCTTAGGAGGTGTCGCGGGGGGGCGTGAGACCCAGTACTTC
CASSLGGVAGGRETQYF
>TRBV7-2|many|TRBJ1-5|TRBD1
TGTGCCAGCAGCCAGGACAGGGTTCATCAGCCCCAGCATTTT
CASSQDRVHQPQHF
>TRBV12-3/TRBV12-4|NA|TRBJ1-2|TRBD1
TGTGCCAGCAGACCATCGACAGGGAACTATGGCTACACCTTC
CASRPSTGNYGYTF
>TRBV7-2|NA|TRBJ1-6|NA
TGTGCCAGCAGCCCATACTGGGCAGGCTCCACTTCACCCCTCCACTTT
CASSPYWAGSTSPLHF
>TRBV7-9|few|TRBJ2-5|TRBD2
TGTGCCAGCAGCGTAACTAGCGGGGAAGGGCCCCAAGAGACCCAGTACTTC
CASSVTSGEGPQETQYF
>TRBV5-1|NA|TRBJ2-3|NA
TGCGCCAGCAGCTCCCAGGGGCTTACAACCACAGATACGCAGTATTTT
CASSSQGLTTTDTQYF